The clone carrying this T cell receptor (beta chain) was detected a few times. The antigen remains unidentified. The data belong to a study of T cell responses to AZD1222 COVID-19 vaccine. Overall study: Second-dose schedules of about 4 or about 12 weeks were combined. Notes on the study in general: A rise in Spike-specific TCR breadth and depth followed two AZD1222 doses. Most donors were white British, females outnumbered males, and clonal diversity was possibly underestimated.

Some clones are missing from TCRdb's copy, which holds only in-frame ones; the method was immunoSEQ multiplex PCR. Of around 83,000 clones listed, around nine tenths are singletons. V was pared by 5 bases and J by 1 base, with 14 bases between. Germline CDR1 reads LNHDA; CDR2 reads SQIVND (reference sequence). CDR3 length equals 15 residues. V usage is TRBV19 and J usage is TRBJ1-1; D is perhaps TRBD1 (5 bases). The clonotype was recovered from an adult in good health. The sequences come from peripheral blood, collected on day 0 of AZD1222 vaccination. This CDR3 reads CASSLYGQGNTEAFF. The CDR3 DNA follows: TGTGCCAGTAGTCTCTACGGACAAGGGAACACTGAAGCTTTCTTT.